A single sample is the source of the 14 T cell receptor beta chains below, sequenced in a study of response to subunit inactivated influenza vaccine. One entry per CDR3 protein, called by TCRdb with MiXCR from the RT-PCR reads. The sample has about 570,000 distinct CDR3 sequences; about 11% are singletons. These data also featured in a second study, about T cells expressing NK-cell markers. That publication notes: The cDNA for TCR beta came from 5'RACE template switching with UMIs.

Material: PBMCs from blood, obtained on the day of vaccination. Every receptor here comes from a man between 45 and 60 years old who received an inactivated influenza vaccine.

CDR3 sequence: CSVGQGAGNTIYF. CDR3 DNA sequence: TGCAGCGTTGGACAGGGGGCTGGAAACACCATATATTTT. The chain employs TRBV29-1 and TRBJ1-3; 9 nucleotides agree with TRBD1. V dropped 4 bases and J dropped 2; count of bases not matched to a gene: 0. This CDR3 contains 13 residues. CDR1 and CDR2 from the germline V gene are SQVTM and ANQGSEA.

This clonotype has more than one count but fewer than ten. The rearrangement uses TRBV5-1 and TRBJ1-4; D is unclear. V lost 4 bases to trimming and J lost 8 bases, with 18 bases between them. The CDR3 consists of 15 residues. Germline CDR1 reads SGHRS; CDR2 reads YFSETQ. CDR3 DNA sequence: TGCGCCAGCAGCACGGTCGGGAATCCGTACGAAAAACTGTTTTTT. Translated: CASSTVGNPYEKLFF.

In nucleotides, the CDR3 is TGCAGTGCTAGACCGGGGACGGAGACCCAGTACTTC. Translating gives CSARPGTETQYF. The chain carries TRBV20-1 and TRBJ2-5, with D perhaps TRBD1 or TRBD2 (5 bases each). CDR1 DFQATT and CDR2 SNEGSKA come from the germline V gene (reference sequence). V lost 2 bases to trimming and J lost 5 bases, with 9 bases between them. CDR3 size: 12 residues.

The sample holds many counts of this clonotype. V and J are TRBV7-2 and TRBJ2-7; maybe TRBD2 (5 bases). Trimming stripped 1 base from V and 2 bases from J, with 9 bases between. The germline gives CDR1 SGHTA, CDR2 FQGNSA. This CDR3 region has 14 residues. The CDR3 loop reads CASSLVATTYEQYF. As DNA, the CDR3 is TGTGCCAGCAGCTTAGTGGCGACTACCTACGAGCAGTACTTC. The whole variable domain, filled in from reference TRBV7-2 and TRBJ2-7, reads GAGVSQSPSNKVTEKGKDVELRCDPISGHTALYWYRQSLGQGLEFLIYFQGNSAPDKSGLPSDRFSAERTGGSVSTLTIQRTQQEDSAVYLCASSLVATTYEQYFGPGTRLTVT.

The chain combines TRBV30 with TRBJ2-2; 8 bases agree with TRBD1. V was pared by 4 bases and J by 3 bases, with 13 bases of the junction left unmatched. The CDR3 covers 17 residues. Germline V gene sequence: CDR1 GTSNPN, CDR2 SVGIG (reference sequence). CDR3 DNA: TGTGCCTGGACCTCGCGGCGGACAGGGCGGCACACCGGGGAGCTGTTTTTT. It codes for CAWTSRRTGRHTGELFF.

This clonotype is a singleton in its sample. V and J are TRBV29-1 and TRBJ2-7; the match to TRBD1 covers 9 bases. The CDR3 totals 13 residues. The germline V gene has CDR1 SQVTM and CDR2 ANQGSEA. V shed 4 bases and J 2 bases; nucleotides not matched to a gene: 3. CDR3 in DNA: TGCAGCGTTGTCGGGACAGGGACCTACGAGCAGTACTTC. As protein: CSVVGTGTYEQYF.

This clonotype was observed a handful of times. The gene calls are TRBV7-9 and TRBJ2-2, with a tentative D call TRBD2 (6 bases). Germline loops: CDR1 SEHNR, CDR2 FQNEAQ (reference sequence). The CDR3 is 16 residues long. V dropped 1 base and J dropped 4 bases, with 13 bases sitting between them. CDR3 in amino acids: CASSLVGGTSTGELFF. In DNA form, the CDR3 reads TGTGCCAGCAGCTTAGTAGGAGGGACGAGCACCGGGGAGCTGTTTTTT.

A few counts support this clonotype. V usage is TRBV6-2 or TRBV6-3 and J usage is TRBJ2-5; 11 positions match TRBD1. CDR3 length: 15 amino acids. Germline V gives CDR1 MNHEY, CDR2 SVGEGT. Trimming removed 4 bases from V and 5 bases from J; junction bases left unmatched: 6. The CDR3 nucleotides read TGTGCCAGCAGTTCCTGGACAGGGGGCGACGAGACCCAGTACTTC. As protein: CASSSWTGGDETQYF.

There are a few counts of this clonotype. The rearrangement uses TRBV19 and TRBJ2-2, with no clear D. Trimming took off 3 bases at V and 3 bases at J, with 8 bases between the two ends. This CDR3 region has 14 residues. Looked up from germline, CDR1 is LNHDA and CDR2 is SQIVND (reference sequence). This chain's CDR3 is CASSILFYTGELFF. The CDR3 nucleotides are TGTGCCAGTAGTATTCTTTTTTACACCGGGGAGCTGTTTTTT.

CDR3 sequence reads: CASSLVGTPWQGDTQYF. The CDR3 nucleotides read TGCGCCAGCAGCTTGGTTGGGACTCCCTGGCAGGGAGATACGCAGTATTTT. J is TRBJ2-3 and V is TRBV5-1; a weak D match, TRBD2 (6 bases). Germline loops: CDR1 SGHRS, CDR2 YFSETQ. The CDR3 is 17 amino acids. V shed 0 bases and J shed 5 bases, with 19 bases lying between them.

This clonotype has just a few counts. This chain links TRBV4-1 with TRBJ2-2; 7 bases map to TRBD1. Germline V gene data show CDR1 as MGHRA and CDR2 as YSYEKL. The junction had 13 bases not matched to a gene; V was cut back by 7 bases and J by 2 bases. The length of the CDR3 is 17 residues. The CDR3: CASNMDPRGRNTGELFF. CDR3 sequence (DNA): TGCGCCAGCAACATGGACCCCAGGGGGAGAAACACCGGGGAGCTGTTTTTT.

This clonotype was counted ten times or more. This sequence joins TRBV13 and TRBJ2-1; 11 bases are a match to TRBD2. The J segment lost 5 bases and the V segment lost 5 bases, leaving 5 bases of the junction unmatched. The CDR3 is made up of 15 amino acids. Germline V gene lookup returns CDR1 PRHDT and CDR2 FYEKMQ (reference sequence). CDR3 sequence (DNA): TGTGCCAGCAGCCAGCCGGGACTAGCGGACAATGAGCAGTTCTTC. Translating gives CASSQPGLADNEQFF.

The chain joins TRBV19 to TRBJ2-7, with 11 bases identical to TRBD2. CDR1 is LNHDA and CDR2 is SQIVND in the germline V gene (reference sequence). This CDR3 is 16 amino acids long. Trimming at V came to 5 bases and at J to 3 bases, leaving 9 bases not matched to a gene. The DNA of the CDR3 is TGTGCCAGTAGTGGCCAGAAAACTAGCGGGAGCTACGAGCAGTACTTC. Translation gives CASSGQKTSGSYEQYF.

The table lists this clonotype with a count of one. V and J are TRBV9 and TRBJ2-2; D uncertain. V lost 4 bases and J lost 0, with 13 bases in between. CDR3 length: 16 residues. Germline loops: CDR1 SGDLS, CDR2 YYNGEE. The CDR3: CASSPPRLANTGELFF. CDR3 nucleotide sequence: TGTGCCAGCAGCCCCCCCCGGCTCGCGAACACCGGGGAGCTGTTTTTT.